What follows are 30 T cell receptor beta chains derived from one specimen sequenced in a study of T-cell memory formation after mild COVID-19. TCRdb called the 5' RACE reads again in MiXCR, with one record for every CDR3 protein. Of about 57,000 distinct CDR3 sequences in the sample, 12% are singletons; the top ten hold around 25%. Material for sequencing was PBMCs or a T cell subset sorted from them (not recorded which). The receptor set was obtained from a man younger than 30 who had mild COVID-19 (a few samples of this study predate the infection). Cell type and time point are not known.

At least ten counts were recorded for this clonotype. The CDR3 spells CASSLTTNQPQHF. For the CDR3, the DNA is TGTGCCAGCAGTTTGACAACGAATCAGCCCCAGCATTTT. The V and J genes are TRBV12-3 or TRBV12-4 and TRBJ1-5; D remains unclear. The CDR3 extends over 13 amino acids. Trimming cost V 3 bases and J 4 bases, with 7 bases left between them.

This clonotype appeared a few times. V usage is TRBV5-1 and J usage is TRBJ1-2; the match to TRBD1 covers 9 bases. The germline CDR1 and CDR2 sequences are SGHRS and YFSETQ. Trimming cost V 4 bases and J 7 bases; bases outside gene matches: 5. The CDR3 consists of 13 residues. The CDR3 loop reads CASSEGQGSGYTF. CDR3 DNA: TGCGCCAGCAGCGAGGGACAGGGAAGTGGCTACACCTTC.

This clonotype was seen repeatedly, ten times or more. The chain carries TRBV28 and TRBJ2-2; weak D call: TRBD1 (6 bases). The ends were cut back, 8 bases at V and 6 bases at J, with 10 bases in the middle. The CDR3 spans 12 residues. In germline, CDR1 is MDHEN, CDR2 SYDVKM. This CDR3 reads CASGGQPGELFF. For the CDR3, the DNA is TGTGCCAGCGGAGGACAGCCCGGGGAGCTGTTTTTT.

This clonotype was seen a few times. The V and J genes are TRBV10-2 and TRBJ2-1, with no clear D. The germline V gene has CDR1 WSHSY and CDR2 SAAADI. This CDR3 contains 12 residues. Deletions cut 4 bases from V and 11 bases from J, with 12 bases between. Here the CDR3 reads CASSVDTAQQFF. CDR3 in DNA: TGCGCCAGCAGTGTAGACACCGCGCAGCAGTTCTTC.

This clonotype came up a few times. The chain couples TRBV7-9 to TRBJ2-3, with no clear D. CDR1 SEHNR and CDR2 FQNEAQ come from the germline V gene (reference sequence). Trimming stripped 0 bases from V and 1 base from J, with 5 bases between. This CDR3 contains 14 residues. The CDR3 loop reads CASSLAWGTDTQYF. The CDR3 region has the DNA TGTGCCAGCAGCTTAGCGTGGGGCACAGATACGCAGTATTTT.

This clonotype has at least ten counts. The V call is TRBV7-2, the J call TRBJ2-4; no reliable D call. V was pared by 3 bases and J by 15 bases, with 15 bases between. Germline assignment: CDR1 SGHTA and CDR2 FQGNSA. The CDR3 runs 12 residues. The chain's CDR3 is CASSFKPGPRYF. CDR3 nucleotides: TGTGCCAGCAGCTTTAAACCGGGTCCCCGGTACTTC.

This clonotype was recorded many times. The rearrangement links TRBV12-3 or TRBV12-4 to TRBJ2-2; D is perhaps TRBD1 (6 bases). This CDR3 comprises 13 residues. With 6 bases removed from V and 6 bases from J, the gap between germline ends came to 11 bases. In DNA form, the CDR3 reads TGTGCCAGCAGCCGGGCAGGGGCCGGGGAGCTGTTTTTT. Its translation is CASSRAGAGELFF.

The J gene is TRBJ2-4, the V gene TRBV21-1; the table's D call TRBD1 went unverified against the DNA. TRBV21-1 is a listed pseudogene. The CDR3 is made up of 14 amino acids. The CDR3 coding sequence is TGTGCCAGCAGCGCCAGTCGGACAGGAAACATTCAGTACTTC. Translated, it gives CASSASRTGNIQYF.

This clonotype was counted at least ten times. The junction shows a germline mismatch at one end, possibly a read error. The rearrangement joins TRBV7-7 to TRBJ2-5; D is unclear. Per the germline V gene, CDR1 is SSHAT and CDR2 is FNYEAQ (reference sequence). This CDR3 spans 13 amino acids. The CDR3 here is CASSFSLGETQYF. CDR3 DNA sequence: TGTGCTAGCAGCTTTTCTTTAGGGGAGACCCAGTACTTC.

This clonotype was found many times. The chain recombines TRBV29-1 with TRBJ2-3; 8 bases fit TRBD2. The CDR3 has 16 amino acids. The germline V gene has CDR1 SQVTM and CDR2 ANQGSEA. V was clipped by 5 bases and J by 4 bases; unmatched bases: 14. The CDR3 DNA reads TGCAGCGTTTCCCCTGCGAGCGGGGGTGTCGCAGATACGCAGTATTTT. Translating it yields CSVSPASGGVADTQYF.

With respect to this clonotype: A much larger clone sits a single nucleotide away, making a read error possible. The chain carries TRBV12-3 or TRBV12-4 and TRBJ2-7, with 7 bases matching TRBD2. CDR3 length equals 14 residues. CDR3 bases: TGTGACAGCAGTTTCGCGGGCGGGGGCTACGAGCAGTACTTC. Its translation: CDSSFAGGGYEQYF.

This clonotype was seen a handful of times. The chain joins TRBV29-1 to TRBJ1-5; D call uncertain. The CDR3 loop spans 13 amino acids. V lost 3 bases, J lost 6 bases, and 12 bases lay in between. CDR1 SQVTM and CDR2 ANQGSEA come from the germline V gene. The CDR3 nucleotides are TGCAGCGTTGAGTCCCAGGTCGGTCAGCCCCAGCATTTT. This sequence encodes CSVESQVGQPQHF.

The sample holds a few counts of this clonotype. The chain has TRBV19 and TRBJ2-1; D possibly corresponds to TRBD2 (5 bases). Germline V gene sequence: CDR1 LNHDA, CDR2 SQIVND (reference sequence). This CDR3 comprises 13 residues. The V end lost 0 bases, the J end lost 10 bases, and 10 bases lay between the germline ends. In DNA form, the CDR3 reads TGTGCCAGTAGTATAGATATAACGGGGGAGCAGTTCTTC. The encoded protein is CASSIDITGEQFF.

This clonotype was detected ten times or more. The V call is TRBV7-8, the J call TRBJ2-5; D is possibly TRBD1 (5 bases). The CDR3 runs 15 residues. Germline V gene sequence: CDR1 SGHVS, CDR2 FQNEAQ. The V and J ends lost 1 base and 7 bases respectively, with 16 bases between them. In DNA, the CDR3 is TGTGCCAGCAGCTTAGTAACAGGCACACTGTGGACCCAGTACTTC. The encoded protein is CASSLVTGTLWTQYF.

The table lists this clonotype with a few counts. The rearrangement joins TRBV7-2 to TRBJ2-7; D perhaps matches TRBD1 (5 bases). The germline V gene encodes CDR1 SGHTA and CDR2 FQGNSA. CDR3 length: 14 amino acids. Trimming removed 5 bases from V and 6 bases from J, with 17 bases in between. The CDR3 bases are TGTGCCAGCAGCGGCCTCGCAGGGTTGGGCGAGCAGTACTTC. Translating it yields CASSGLAGLGEQYF.

This clonotype turned up a few times. The chain has TRBV6-1 and TRBJ1-3; D perhaps matches TRBD1 (6 bases). The CDR3 has 15 amino acids. In germline, CDR1 is MNHNS, CDR2 SASEGT. Trimming left V 6 bases short and J 0 bases short, with 12 bases between. Written as DNA, the CDR3 is TGTGCCAGCAGCGCCAAGACAGGCTCTGGAAACACCATATATTTT. It specifies CASSAKTGSGNTIYF.

This clonotype was observed a handful of times. V gene TRBV12-3 or TRBV12-4 combines with J gene TRBJ1-1, with D hard to call. V was shortened by 3 bases and J by 4 bases, with 12 bases between the two germline ends. This CDR3 contains 14 residues. The CDR3 reads CASSLNSQVTEAFF. The CDR3 DNA reads as TGTGCCAGCAGTTTGAACAGTCAAGTCACTGAAGCTTTCTTT.

This sequence joins TRBV7-2 and TRBJ2-3, with 7 nucleotides matching TRBD1. Per germline, CDR1 SGHTA and CDR2 FQGNSA. V shed 5 bases and J 3 bases; nucleotides not matched to a gene: 5. The CDR3 extends over 14 amino acids. This chain's CDR3 is CASSPGQRTDTQYF. CDR3 sequence (DNA): TGTGCCAGCAGCCCGGGACAGAGAACAGATACGCAGTATTTT.

V usage is TRBV20-1 and J usage is TRBJ2-1; unclear D gene. Germline loops: CDR1 DFQATT, CDR2 SNEGSKA (reference sequence). There are 14 residues in the CDR3. The ends were cut back, 2 bases at V and 0 bases at J, with 8 bases in the middle. CDR3 in amino acids: CSARPESSYNEQFF. CDR3 in DNA: TGCAGTGCTAGACCGGAAAGCTCCTACAATGAGCAGTTCTTC.

The chain couples TRBV5-1 to TRBJ1-1, with D possibly TRBD1 on 5 matching bases. The germline gives CDR1 SGHRS, CDR2 YFSETQ. This CDR3 spans 14 amino acids. V was trimmed by 3 bases and J by 5 bases, leaving 14 bases between them. DNA of the CDR3: TGCGCCAGCAGCTCAAAGACAGCGGAGACTGAAGCTTTCTTT. Translated, it gives CASSSKTAETEAFF.

This clonotype has more than one count but fewer than ten. The rearrangement joins TRBV28 to TRBJ2-7, with TRBD1 identical over 9 bases. Germline V gene lookup returns CDR1 MDHEN and CDR2 SYDVKM. This CDR3 is 15 amino acids long. The V and J ends lost 3 bases and 4 bases, in that order; junction bases with no gene match: 7. For the CDR3, the DNA is TGTGCCAGCAGTTTCAGGGACAGGGAGACGTACGAGCAGTACTTC. This translates into CASSFRDRETYEQYF.

A few counts support this clonotype. The chain is built from TRBV27 and TRBJ1-2; D is undetermined. CDR3 length: 17 amino acids. V lost 0 bases, J lost 5 bases, and 19 bases lay in between. The germline gives CDR1 MNHEY, CDR2 SMNVEV (reference sequence). The CDR3 spells CASSLSAGGIRWYGYTF. The CDR3 coding sequence is TGTGCCAGCAGTTTATCAGCGGGCGGGATAAGGTGGTATGGCTACACCTTC.

This clonotype showed up just once. The chain links TRBV7-9 to TRBJ2-3; TRBD2 is a possible D gene (6 bases). The CDR3 runs to 14 residues. The V gene's germline CDR1 is SEHNR and CDR2 FQNEAQ (reference sequence). V dropped 5 bases and J dropped 2 bases, with 11 bases sitting between them. The CDR3 DNA reads TGTGCCAGCAGCCCGTGGAGGGACACAGATACGCAGTATTTT. The encoded protein is CASSPWRDTDTQYF.

This rearrangement joins TRBV20-1 to TRBJ1-4; 7 nucleotides match TRBD1. The length of the CDR3 is 15 residues. Trimming at V came to 0 bases and at J to 8 bases, leaving 9 bases not matched to a gene. Germline assignment: CDR1 DFQATT and CDR2 SNEGSKA (reference sequence). The CDR3 DNA reads as TGCAGTGCTAGAGATCTTCAGGCAGGGGGAGAAAAACTGTTTTTT. This gives the protein CSARDLQAGGEKLFF.

This clonotype was counted between two and nine times. The gene calls are TRBV2 and TRBJ1-5; D is unresolved. Per germline, CDR1 SNHLY and CDR2 FYNNEI. V was cut by 7 bases and J by 3 bases, with 7 bases left in between. This CDR3 has 12 residues. CDR3 residues: CASNGDNQPQHF. CDR3 nucleotide sequence: TGTGCCAGCAACGGGGACAATCAGCCCCAGCATTTT.

As regards this clonotype: This may stem from a read error, because a much larger clone lies one nucleotide away. The J gene is TRBJ1-1, the V gene TRBV3-1; TRBD1 might be the D (5 bases). Germline CDR1 and CDR2: LGHDT and YNNKEL (reference sequence). The CDR3 contains 13 residues. Here the CDR3 reads CASSQDGAAEALF. The CDR3 region has the DNA TGTGCCAGCAGCCAAGACGGGGCGGCTGAGGCTTTATTT.

The chain employs TRBV2 and TRBJ2-5, with D hard to call. Trimming took 5 bases from V and 2 from J, leaving 6 bases between them. The germline V gene has CDR1 SNHLY and CDR2 FYNNEI. The CDR3 length is 12 residues. The CDR3: CASSRVQETQYF. The DNA of the CDR3 is TGTGCCAGCAGTCGGGTTCAAGAGACCCAGTACTTC.

This clonotype was counted only a few times. The V gene is TRBV28, the J gene TRBJ2-4, with D tentatively TRBD2 (6 bases). V was pared by 10 bases and J by 7 bases, with 20 bases between. Germline V lookup: CDR1 MDHEN, CDR2 SYDVKM. The CDR3 is 14 amino acids. CDR3 nucleotide sequence: TGTGCCATTCACGGTAGCGGACGAGGGAACATTCAGTACTTC. This encodes CAIHGSGRGNIQYF.

This clonotype was picked up many times. The CDR3 here is CASSLGDRGSGEKLFF. CDR3 DNA sequence: TGCGCCAGCAGCTTGGGAGACAGGGGGTCTGGTGAAAAACTGTTTTTT. The V gene is TRBV5-1, the J gene TRBJ1-4; 9 bases align to TRBD1. Germline CDR1 reads SGHRS; CDR2 reads YFSETQ. CDR3 size: 16 residues. J gave up 7 bases and V 0 bases, and 7 bases lay outside the gene matches.

This clonotype was seen a handful of times. CDR3 loop: CAWNLSGEQYF. CDR3 nucleotides: TGTGCCTGGAATCTGAGCGGTGAGCAGTACTTC. V and J are TRBV30 and TRBJ2-7, with D maybe TRBD2 (5 bases). The germline V gene has CDR1 GTSNPN and CDR2 SVGIG (reference sequence). The length of the CDR3 is 11 residues. Trimming left V 4 bases short and J 7 bases short, with 11 bases between. The full variable domain, its missing parts supplied by reference TRBV30 and TRBJ2-7, is SQTIHQWPATLVQPVGSPLSLECTVEGTSNPNLYWYRQAAGRGLQLLFYSVGIGQISSEVPQNLSASRPQDRQFILSSKKLLLSDSGFYLCAWNLSGEQYFGPGTRLTVT.